This entry features one T cell receptor beta chain sequence. What it recognizes is unknown. One entry per CDR3 protein results from TCRdb running MiXCR on the RT-PCR reads. The sample carries almost 250,000 distinct CDR3 sequences, roughly an eighth recorded once. This sample is part of a study of response to subunit inactivated influenza vaccine. Findings and caveats of the study: It was suggested by the authors that few new T cells are recruited by each seasonal influenza vaccination.

Trimming took 6 bases from V and 2 from J, leaving 14 bases between them. CDR1 and CDR2 (germline): DFQATT, SNEGSKA (reference sequence). This CDR3 spans 13 amino acids. The receptor was isolated from a middle-aged man who received an inactivated influenza vaccine. This material consisted of non-naive T cells sorted from PBMCs, taken roughly 15 days before vaccination. The rearrangement uses TRBV20-1 and TRBJ2-7, with a possible D match to TRBD1 (5 bases). This CDR3 reads CSARQHMAYEQYF. CDR3 in DNA: TGCAGTGCACGACAGCATATGGCCTACGAGCAGTACTTC.